The 8 T cell receptor beta chains in this list originate from one sample, sequenced in a study of a mutant IDH1 vaccine in newly diagnosed glioma. Produced via immunoSEQ multiplex PCR; TCRdb's table is partial and in-frame only. The data contain about 46,000 clones, roughly 92% of them singletons. These receptors' antigens are unknown. Time point: week 35, safety follow-up. Every vaccine dose comprised 300 ug of mutant IDH1 20-mer peptide plus topical imiquimod. The material sequenced was PBMCs, taken from a glioma patient whose treatment included an IDH1 peptide vaccine. The receptor source for this set is a man aged 45-60 years with glioma.

The chain recombines TRBV28 with TRBJ1-3; no definite D call. CDR3 length equals 13 residues. The germline gives CDR1 MDHEN, CDR2 SYDVKM. Trimming removed 3 bases from V and 4 bases from J, with 7 bases in between. CDR3 nucleotide sequence: TGTGCCAGCAGTTTCCTATACGGAAACACCATATATTTT. It yields the protein CASSFLYGNTIYF.

This clone was counted between two and nine times. This rearrangement joins TRBV9 to TRBJ1-1; 9 positions match TRBD1. V dropped 3 bases and J dropped 5; count of bases not matched to a gene: 5. This CDR3 spans 14 amino acids. In germline, CDR1 is SGDLS, CDR2 YYNGEE. CDR3 residues: CASSGGQGWTEAFF. The CDR3 DNA follows: TGTGCCAGCAGCGGGGGACAGGGCTGGACTGAAGCTTTCTTT.

The chain recombines TRBV6-6 with TRBJ1-6, with 9 bases aligning to TRBD1. The ends lost 2 bases at V and 4 bases at J; junction bases unmatched: 3. This CDR3 is built from 16 residues. Per the germline V gene, CDR1 is MNHNY and CDR2 is SVGAGI (reference sequence). For the CDR3, the DNA is TGTGCCAGCAGTTACGGGGACAGGGATTATAATTCACCCCTCCACTTT. Encoded protein: CASSYGDRDYNSPLHF.

This rearrangement joins TRBV9 to TRBJ1-1, with TRBD1 as a possible D gene (5 bases). CDR1 and CDR2 (germline): SGDLS, YYNGEE. CDR3 length equals 14 residues. V lost 4 bases and J 1 base, leaving 11 bases between the germline ends. The CDR3 spells CASSPTTGNTEAFF. CDR3 nucleotide sequence: TGTGCCAGCAGCCCGACAACAGGGAACACTGAAGCTTTCTTT.

The gene calls are TRBV7-3 and TRBJ1-1; D may be TRBD1 (5 bases). V was clipped by 3 bases and J by 6 bases, with 23 bases between them. Germline loops: CDR1 SGHTA, CDR2 FQGTGA. The length of the CDR3 is 17 residues. The CDR3 loop is CASSLLPGWGGAAEAFF. CDR3 sequence (DNA): TGTGCCAGCAGCTTGCTCCCAGGTTGGGGGGGAGCCGCTGAAGCTTTCTTT.

This chain joins TRBV7-9 and TRBJ2-1; TRBD2 is a possible D gene (5 bases). Germline V gene lookup returns CDR1 SEHNR and CDR2 FQNEAQ (reference sequence). The CDR3 extends over 16 amino acids. V gave up 5 bases and J gave up 4 bases, with 18 bases separating them. The CDR3 nucleotides read TGTGCCAGCAGCCCCTGGGCAGAGGGCCGTTACAATGAGCAGTTCTTC. This codes for CASSPWAEGRYNEQFF.

This clone was recorded once. The chain employs TRBV11-1 and TRBJ2-1; no clear D gene. The germline gives CDR1 SGHAT, CDR2 FQDESV (reference sequence). This CDR3 has 11 residues. With 2 bases removed from V and 7 bases from J, the gap between germline ends came to 3 bases. CDR3: CASSLMNEQFF. CDR3 sequence (DNA): TGTGCCAGCAGCTTAATGAATGAGCAGTTCTTC.

The chain employs TRBV5-1 and TRBJ1-4; D remains ambiguous. This CDR3 comprises 15 residues. Germline CDR1 reads SGHRS; CDR2 reads YFSETQ. The germline V and J ends were trimmed by 0 bases and 4 bases, with 10 bases remaining between them. The CDR3 bases are TGCGCCAGCAGCTTGGAGGGTGGGATTAATGAAAAACTGTTTTTT. Protein: CASSLEGGINEKLFF. Filled out from reference TRBV5-1 and TRBJ1-4, the complete variable domain reads KAGVTQTPRYLIKTRGQQVTLSCSPISGHRSVSWYQQTPGQGLQFLFEYFSETQRNKGNFPGRFSGRQFSNSRSEMNVSTLELGDSALYLCASSLEGGINEKLFFGSGTQLSVL.